The next 25 T cell receptor beta chains were all read from a single sample in a study of OX40 agonist ivuxolimab in advanced cancers. The protocol was immunoSEQ multiplex PCR, while the TCRdb copy is restricted to in-frame clones and leaves out a portion. Here the sample spans 34,000 or so clones, roughly 79% being singletons. The specimen comprised CD4+ or CD8+ T cells sorted from blood, sampled in a trial of the OX40 agonist ivuxolimab. The receptors come from an adult with an advanced solid tumor such as melanoma, head and neck, liver or kidney cancer.

This clone came up once. The chain is built from TRBV6-5 and TRBJ2-7; D gene uncertain. The CDR3 is made up of 15 amino acids. V was shortened by 6 bases and J by 2 bases, with 17 bases between the two germline ends. Germline loops: CDR1 MNHEY, CDR2 SVGAGI. CDR3 sequence: CASRRGPANPYEQYF. In DNA form, the CDR3 reads TGTGCCAGCAGACGAGGACCCGCCAATCCCTACGAGCAGTACTTC.

DNA for the CDR3: TGTGCCAGCGACCCGGGGGGGGTGCGGAATCAGCCCCAGCATTTT. It codes for CASDPGGVRNQPQHF. The V call is TRBV6-9, the J call TRBJ1-5; D is possibly TRBD1 (5 bases). The CDR3 runs 15 residues. CDR1 and CDR2 from the germline V gene are MNHGY and SVAAGI. The V and J ends lost 8 bases and 4 bases respectively, with 18 bases between them.

The rearrangement joins TRBV7-2 to TRBJ2-5; D unclear. The V gene lost 1 base and the J gene lost 2 bases, with 8 bases spanning the gap. CDR3 size: 14 residues. The V gene's germline CDR1 is SGHTA and CDR2 FQGNSA. The DNA for the CDR3 is TGTGCCAGCAGCTTAGGGACCAGTCAAGAGACCCAGTACTTC. Protein: CASSLGTSQETQYF. Combining the CDR3 with reference TRBV7-2 and TRBJ2-5 gives the whole variable domain GAGVSQSPSNKVTEKGKDVELRCDPISGHTALYWYRQSLGQGLEFLIYFQGNSAPDKSGLPSDRFSAERTGGSVSTLTIQRTQQEDSAVYLCASSLGTSQETQYFGPGTRLLVL.

This chain joins TRBV7-9 and TRBJ2-5; D remains unclear. The J call may be faulty, since TRBJ2-7 better matches the DNA end. Germline V gene data show CDR1 as SEHNR and CDR2 as FQNEAQ (reference sequence). This CDR3 has 13 amino acids. The CDR3 region has the DNA TGTGCCAGCAGCTTCGACCGACTCTACGAGCAGTACTTC. Its protein product is CASSFDRLYEQYF.

V gene TRBV5-1 combines with J gene TRBJ2-3; D is unclear. Trimming stripped 3 bases from V and 6 bases from J, with 5 bases between. Germline CDR1 is SGHRS and CDR2 is YFSETQ. The CDR3 has 11 residues. This CDR3 reads CASSSMDTQYF. The CDR3 bases are TGCGCCAGCAGCTCCATGGATACGCAGTATTTT.

The chain is built from TRBV9 and TRBJ1-1; 9 bases match TRBD1. The germline V gene has CDR1 SGDLS and CDR2 YYNGEE. J was trimmed by 3 bases and V by 2 bases; bases with no gene match: 11. The CDR3 contains 17 residues. The CDR3 DNA is TGTGCCAGCAGCGTTCGAGGGACAGGGATGTCTGACACTGAAGCTTTCTTT. It yields the protein CASSVRGTGMSDTEAFF.

The V and J genes are TRBV9 and TRBJ1-1, with 7 bases identical to TRBD1. Germline CDR1 and CDR2: SGDLS and YYNGEE. The CDR3 is 15 amino acids. The V segment lost 2 bases and the J segment 3 bases; nucleotides outside the gene matches: 7. The CDR3 reads CASSVDQGGYTEAFF. CDR3 in DNA: TGTGCCAGCAGCGTGGACCAGGGGGGGTACACTGAAGCTTTCTTT.

The chain carries TRBV30 and TRBJ1-5; D not resolved. Germline V CDR1 and CDR2: GTSNPN, SVGIG (reference sequence). Trimming removed 7 bases from V and 3 bases from J, with 16 bases in between. The CDR3 is 14 residues long. The CDR3: CASSPDGFNQPQHF. The CDR3 bases are TGTGCCTCTTCACCAGACGGGTTCAATCAGCCCCAGCATTTT.

J is TRBJ1-4 and V is TRBV6-6; no clear D gene. V shed 2 bases and J shed 11 bases, with 9 bases lying between them. From germline, CDR1 is MNHNY and CDR2 SVGAGI (reference sequence). The CDR3 extends over 12 amino acids. The CDR3 here is CASSYIVGKLFF. CDR3 DNA sequence: TGTGCCAGCAGTTACATCGTCGGGAAACTGTTTTTT.

The chain is built from TRBV29-1 and TRBJ1-2; the D is unclear. Germline CDR1 is SQVTM and CDR2 is ANQGSEA. This CDR3 spans 14 amino acids. V dropped 4 bases and J dropped 3 bases, with 15 bases sitting between them. As DNA, the CDR3 is TGCAGCGTTGGTGGATGGGGTTTGGACTATGGCTACACCTTC. Residues: CSVGGWGLDYGYTF.

J is TRBJ2-2 and V is TRBV4-1; D perhaps matches TRBD1 (6 bases). V lost 3 bases and J 11 bases, leaving 16 bases between the germline ends. CDR1 MGHRA and CDR2 YSYEKL come from the germline V gene. The length of the CDR3 is 14 residues. CDR3 coding DNA: TGCGCCAGCAGCCACTCAGGGGCCAAGGCAGAGCTGTTTTTT. Translated: CASSHSGAKAELFF.

V and J are TRBV10-3 and TRBJ2-4; TRBD1 matches at 11 bases. Germline lookup yields CDR1 ENHRY and CDR2 SYGVKD. CDR3 length equals 15 residues. V lost 3 bases and J lost 7; bases outside the gene matches: 5. CDR3 DNA sequence: TGTGCCATCAGTGACCACGGGACAGGGGGGAACATTCAGTACTTC. Translated, it gives CAISDHGTGGNIQYF.

This clone was seen a handful of times. The chain links TRBV5-6 to TRBJ2-3; 10 bases map to TRBD2. CDR3 length equals 16 residues. The germline gives CDR1 SGHDT, CDR2 YYEEEE. J gave up 2 bases and V 0 bases, and 3 bases lay outside the gene matches. In DNA form, the CDR3 reads TGTGCCAGCAGCTTGGGACTAGCGGGCCTCACAGATACGCAGTATTTT. This translates into CASSLGLAGLTDTQYF.

The V and J genes are TRBV7-8 and TRBJ1-1; 10 bases fit TRBD1. The J segment lost 5 bases and the V segment lost 5 bases, leaving 5 bases of the junction unmatched. This CDR3 contains 14 residues. Germline loops: CDR1 SGHVS, CDR2 FQNEAQ. CDR3 in DNA: TGTGCCAGCAGCCTAACGGACAGGGGGACTGAAGCTTTCTTT. Its translation: CASSLTDRGTEAFF.

J is TRBJ1-1 and V is TRBV28; D remains unclear. CDR1 and CDR2 (germline): MDHEN, SYDVKM. This CDR3 contains 15 residues. Deletions cut 7 bases from V and 3 bases from J, with 18 bases between. CDR3 amino acids: CASNSPFAPDTEAFF. CDR3 bases: TGTGCCAGCAATTCCCCTTTCGCCCCGGACACTGAAGCTTTCTTT.

The chain uses TRBV9 and TRBJ2-5; D perhaps matches TRBD2 (6 bases). The CDR3 consists of 15 residues. Trimming shortened V by 0 bases and J by 5 bases, and 14 bases separated the two germline ends. Per the germline V gene, CDR1 is SGDLS and CDR2 is YYNGEE. The CDR3 loop reads CASSVEERVGETQYF. The CDR3 nucleotides are TGTGCCAGCAGCGTAGAAGAGCGGGTAGGGGAGACCCAGTACTTC. The variable domain in full, with the rest retrieved from reference TRBV9 and TRBJ2-5, is DSGVTQTPKHLITATGQRVTLRCSPRSGDLSVYWYQQSLDQGLQFLIQYYNGEERAKGNILERFSAQQFPDLHSELNLSSLELGDSALYFCASSVEERVGETQYFGPGTRLLVL.

V usage is TRBV18 and J usage is TRBJ2-7, with 10 nucleotides matching TRBD2. The CDR3 is 14 residues long. Germline V gene sequence: CDR1 KGHSH, CDR2 LQKENI. V shed 6 bases and J 11 bases; nucleotides not matched to a gene: 13. The DNA of the CDR3 is TGTGCCAGCTCGTCCGGGACTAGCGCGGTTTGGAAGTACTTC. It codes for CASSSGTSAVWKYF.

This clone was observed once. The rearrangement links TRBV7-2 to TRBJ2-7; D is possibly TRBD1 (6 bases). CDR1 SGHTA and CDR2 FQGNSA come from the germline V gene. CDR3 length: 13 amino acids. V was shortened by 5 bases and J by 6 bases, with 14 bases between the two germline ends. Here the CDR3 reads CASSKGDVAEQYF. The CDR3 region has the DNA TGTGCCAGCAGCAAGGGGGACGTGGCCGAGCAGTACTTC.

This clone was observed a handful of times. The CDR3 loop reads CASTPGRGYGYTF. The DNA of the CDR3 is TGTGCCAGCACCCCGGGGAGGGGCTATGGCTACACCTTC. This rearrangement joins TRBV28 to TRBJ1-2; a weak D match, TRBD1 (5 bases). Per the germline V gene, CDR1 is MDHEN and CDR2 is SYDVKM. V gave up 7 bases and J gave up 4 bases, with 13 bases separating them. The CDR3 is 13 residues long.

This clone was seen only once. This chain links TRBV4-2 with TRBJ2-6; D not certain. V was shortened by 9 bases and J by 4 bases, with 10 bases between the two germline ends. Germline CDR1 is LGHNA and CDR2 is YNFKEQ. The CDR3 has 13 residues. The CDR3 protein is CASSTAGANVLTF. Written as DNA, the CDR3 is TGTGCCAGTTCTACGGCCGGGGCCAACGTCCTGACTTTC.

This clone was found a few times. The V gene is TRBV30, the J gene TRBJ1-5; tentatively, D is TRBD1 (6 bases). There are 13 residues in the CDR3. From germline, CDR1 is GTSNPN and CDR2 SVGIG (reference sequence). V gave up 5 bases and J gave up 5 bases, with 13 bases separating them. Here the CDR3 reads CAWAQGKYQPQHF. The CDR3 coding sequence is TGTGCCTGGGCACAGGGAAAATATCAGCCCCAGCATTTT.

The chain joins TRBV5-1 to TRBJ2-1; no firm D call. The CDR3 extends over 16 amino acids. Germline V gene lookup returns CDR1 SGHRS and CDR2 YFSETQ. Trimming took off 0 bases at V and 5 bases at J, with 15 bases between the two ends. The CDR3 spells CASSLVVHYGHNEQFF. The CDR3 coding sequence is TGCGCCAGCAGCTTGGTGGTTCATTATGGGCACAATGAGCAGTTCTTC.

This clone was recorded once. This chain joins TRBV4-3 and TRBJ2-5; 7 bases are shared with TRBD1. The CDR3 covers 18 residues. Germline trimming cut 4 bases from V and 1 base from J; bases unmatched to any gene: 15. CDR1 LGHNA and CDR2 YSLEER come from the germline V gene. CDR3 in amino acids: CASSPRQGKGFAQETQYF. The CDR3 coding sequence is TGCGCCAGCAGCCCCAGACAGGGAAAGGGTTTCGCCCAAGAGACCCAGTACTTC.

This clone was counted only a few times. The chain combines TRBV30 with TRBJ1-1; D remains ambiguous. V gave up 4 bases and J gave up 4 bases, with 7 bases separating them. Per germline, CDR1 GTSNPN and CDR2 SVGIG (reference sequence). The CDR3 sequence is 11 residues long. The CDR3 spells CAWTSFTEAFF. The CDR3 bases are TGTGCCTGGACGTCGTTCACTGAAGCTTTCTTT.

The chain combines TRBV4-1 with TRBJ2-1; possibly TRBD2 for D (5 bases). The CDR3 is made up of 14 amino acids. Germline assignment: CDR1 MGHRA and CDR2 YSYEKL. V was shortened by 2 bases and J by 7 bases, with 12 bases between the two germline ends. CDR3 nucleotide sequence: TGCGCCAGCAGCCAACTGACGGGCGGGAATGAGCAGTTCTTC. Its protein product is CASSQLTGGNEQFF.